Following are 21 T cell receptor beta chains from one sample sequenced in a study of response to subunit inactivated influenza vaccine. TCRdb fed the RT-PCR reads into MiXCR, producing one record per CDR3 protein. The table lists about 500,000 distinct CDR3 sequences, more than 15% of them singletons. The sequenced sample was CD4+ T cells sorted from PBMCs, obtained around 25 months after vaccination. These receptors were taken from a man aged 50-75 years who received an inactivated influenza vaccine.

This clonotype has more than one count but fewer than ten. The V and J genes are TRBV3-1 and TRBJ2-7; 7 positions agree with TRBD2. The germline gives CDR1 LGHDT, CDR2 YNNKEL (reference sequence). CDR3 size: 15 residues. V trimming: 5 bases; J trimming: 2 bases; junction bases outside the gene matches: 9. Here the CDR3 DNA reads TGTGCCAGCAGCAGCCTCCTAGCGGAGCCCTACGAGCAGTACTTC. It encodes CASSSLLAEPYEQYF.

The table lists this clonotype with a few counts. The genes are TRBV15 and TRBJ1-1; D remains ambiguous. The germline V and J ends were trimmed by 2 bases and 5 bases, with 6 bases remaining between them. The CDR3 is 12 amino acids. The germline CDR1 and CDR2 sequences are LNHNV and YYDKDF (reference sequence). The CDR3 DNA reads TGTGCCACCAGCAGACCGCTTACTGAAGCTTTCTTT. It codes for CATSRPLTEAFF.

This clonotype has just a few counts. The chain combines TRBV20-1 with TRBJ2-1; 7 nucleotides align to TRBD1. Germline values: CDR1 DFQATT, CDR2 SNEGSKA (reference sequence). The CDR3 is 14 amino acids. The V and J ends lost 0 bases and 9 bases, in that order; junction bases with no gene match: 8. The CDR3 DNA follows: TGCAGTGCTAGAGACCCTGACAGGGTGAGTGAGCAGTTCTTC. Its translation: CSARDPDRVSEQFF.

This clonotype showed up just a few times. The chain combines TRBV20-1 with TRBJ2-7, with a possible D match to TRBD1 (5 bases). V lost 5 bases to trimming and J lost 2 bases, with 16 bases between them. The CDR3 contains 14 residues. Germline lookup yields CDR1 DFQATT and CDR2 SNEGSKA (reference sequence). CDR3 sequence reads: CSAQIPKGAYEQYF. CDR3 sequence (DNA): TGCAGTGCTCAAATTCCAAAAGGGGCCTACGAGCAGTACTTC.

The chain couples TRBV29-1 to TRBJ2-5, with D hard to call. The CDR3 spans 13 residues. Germline V CDR1 and CDR2: SQVTM, ANQGSEA. Trimming cost V 3 bases and J 3 bases, with 11 bases left between them. CDR3 loop: CSVDLIGEETQYF. The DNA for the CDR3 is TGCAGCGTTGATTTAATTGGGGAAGAGACCCAGTACTTC.

This chain connects TRBV9 to TRBJ2-2; D gene uncertain. The CDR3 is 13 amino acids. In germline, CDR1 is SGDLS, CDR2 YYNGEE. The V end lost 5 bases, the J end lost 4 bases, and 9 bases lay between the germline ends. The CDR3 DNA sequence: TGTGCCAGCAGTTTGGTGACCACCGGGGAGCTGTTTTTT. Encoded protein: CASSLVTTGELFF.

This clonotype came up a few times. The chain joins TRBV28 to TRBJ2-1, with D hard to call. This CDR3 contains 12 residues. The V and J ends lost 6 bases and 9 bases respectively, with 12 bases between them. Per the germline V gene, CDR1 is MDHEN and CDR2 is SYDVKM. The CDR3 is CASRPTGREQFF. DNA of the CDR3: TGTGCCAGCAGACCGACTGGTCGTGAGCAGTTCTTC.

The chain uses TRBV11-2 and TRBJ1-1, with TRBD1 matching 7 bases. The junction had 4 bases not matched to a gene; V was cut back by 6 bases and J by 0 bases. Germline V gives CDR1 SGHAT, CDR2 FQNNGV. The length of the CDR3 is 14 residues. The CDR3 region is CASRAGQLNTEAFF. Written as DNA, the CDR3 is TGTGCCAGCAGGGCGGGACAGCTGAACACTGAAGCTTTCTTT.

CDR3 nucleotide sequence: TGCAGTGCTAGAGAGACAGGGGAGCGCAATCAGCCCCAGCATTTT. Protein sequence: CSARETGERNQPQHF. The V call is TRBV20-1, the J call TRBJ1-5; TRBD1 aligns across 8 bases. CDR1 is DFQATT and CDR2 is SNEGSKA in the germline V gene (reference sequence). The CDR3 contains 15 residues. V shed 0 bases and J 2 bases; nucleotides not matched to a gene: 3.

This clonotype was observed a few times. The V call is TRBV7-6, the J call TRBJ2-2; unclear D gene. The germline V gene has CDR1 SGHVS and CDR2 FNYEAQ. CDR3 length equals 15 residues. Deletions cut 6 bases from V and 1 base from J, with 12 bases between. The CDR3 nucleotides are TGTGCCAGCAGGCTAGGTGGGGAGAACACCGGGGAGCTGTTTTTT. Translation gives CASRLGGENTGELFF.

This clonotype turned up a few times. V is TRBV24-1 and J is TRBJ2-1; maybe TRBD1 (6 bases). The CDR3 loop spans 12 amino acids. Germline loops: CDR1 KGHDR, CDR2 SFDVKD. Trimming removed 3 bases from V and 9 bases from J, with 8 bases in between. CDR3 amino acids: CATSDDRREQFF. CDR3 bases: TGTGCCACCAGTGATGACAGGCGTGAGCAGTTCTTC.

This clonotype was seen at least ten times. The CDR3 nucleotides are TGCGCCAGCAGCTTGGGGACAGGGGGCTGGGAGCAGTACTTC. Its protein is CASSLGTGGWEQYF. The chain carries TRBV5-1 and TRBJ2-7, with 11 positions matching TRBD1. The CDR3 runs 14 residues. Per germline, CDR1 SGHRS and CDR2 YFSETQ. The trim removed 0 bases at V and 7 bases at J, leaving 3 bases unmatched.

This clonotype was observed a handful of times. The rearrangement joins TRBV12-3 or TRBV12-4 to TRBJ1-1; TRBD1 agrees at 11 bases. V trimming: 4 bases; J trimming: 2 bases; junction bases outside the gene matches: 12. This CDR3 contains 18 residues. The CDR3 nucleotides are TGTGCCAGCAGTTCCCCTTTGGGACAGGGGGTCAAAAACACTGAAGCTTTCTTT. It yields the protein CASSSPLGQGVKNTEAFF.

The rearrangement uses TRBV15 and TRBJ2-1; 11 bases agree with TRBD2. The CDR3 totals 16 residues. Looked up from germline, CDR1 is LNHNV and CDR2 is YYDKDF (reference sequence). V shed 2 bases, J shed 8 bases, and the junction held 8 bases outside the gene matches. Here the CDR3 DNA reads TGTGCCACCAGCAGAAGTCTTAGCGGGAGGGTGTATGAGCAGTTCTTC. Protein product: CATSRSLSGRVYEQFF. The full variable domain, with the rest looked up from reference TRBV15 and TRBJ2-1, is DAMVIQNPRYQVTQFGKPVTLSCSQTLNHNVMYWYQQKSSQAPKLLFHYYDKDFNNEADTPDNFQSRRPNTSFCFLDIRSPGLGDTAMYLCATSRSLSGRVYEQFFGPGTRLTVL.

The V and J genes are TRBV10-3 and TRBJ2-1, with 12 bases lining up with TRBD1. Germline V CDR1 and CDR2: ENHRY, SYGVKD. The CDR3 sequence is 15 residues long. Trimming at V came to 5 bases and at J to 7 bases, leaving 6 bases not matched to a gene. The CDR3 DNA is TGTGCCATCAGTCAGGGACAGGGGGCGCGGAATGAGCAGTTCTTC. It specifies CAISQGQGARNEQFF.

This clonotype has only a few counts. V and J are TRBV7-2 and TRBJ2-7, with 8 bases fitting TRBD2. Trimming removed 2 bases from V and 2 bases from J; junction bases left unmatched: 5. CDR3 length equals 15 residues. Germline V gene sequence: CDR1 SGHTA, CDR2 FQGNSA. CDR3 protein: CASSLSSGKAYEQYF. The DNA of the CDR3 is TGTGCCAGCAGCTTAAGTAGCGGGAAAGCCTACGAGCAGTACTTC. Variable domain in full (rest from reference TRBV7-2 and TRBJ2-7): GAGVSQSPSNKVTEKGKDVELRCDPISGHTALYWYRQSLGQGLEFLIYFQGNSAPDKSGLPSDRFSAERTGGSVSTLTIQRTQQEDSAVYLCASSLSSGKAYEQYFGPGTRLTVT.

This rearrangement joins TRBV7-2 to TRBJ2-2, with D possibly being TRBD1 or TRBD2 (6 bases each). CDR1 SGHTA and CDR2 FQGNSA come from the germline V gene. The CDR3 spans 14 residues. V was pared by 5 bases and J by 5 bases, with 12 bases between. DNA for the CDR3: TGTGCCAGCAGCCCGCAAGGGGGGACCGGGGAGCTGTTTTTT. It encodes CASSPQGGTGELFF.

The chain carries TRBV3-1 and TRBJ2-3, with 7 positions matching TRBD2. The CDR3 runs to 15 residues. The J segment lost 4 bases and the V segment lost 4 bases, leaving 8 bases of the junction unmatched. CDR1 and CDR2 (germline): LGHDT, YNNKEL (reference sequence). CDR3 protein: CASSPGVAGSDTQYF. CDR3 nucleotide sequence: TGTGCCAGCAGCCCAGGAGTAGCGGGCTCAGATACGCAGTATTTT.

This clonotype was seen a handful of times. The CDR3 region has the DNA TGTGCCAGCAAACCCTTTGAAGCTCTCGGGGAGCTGTTTTTT. Its protein is CASKPFEALGELFF. The chain joins TRBV12-3 or TRBV12-4 to TRBJ2-2; D is ambiguous. The CDR3 loop spans 14 amino acids. V was pared by 7 bases and J by 7 bases, with 16 bases between.

The V gene is TRBV7-2, the J gene TRBJ1-6; D remains ambiguous. CDR1 and CDR2 (germline): SGHTA, FQGNSA. The CDR3 extends over 13 amino acids. Trimming shortened V by 4 bases and J by 8 bases, and 9 bases separated the two germline ends. The CDR3: CASSSPVDSPLHF. In nucleotides, the CDR3 is TGTGCCAGCAGCTCCCCGGTCGATTCACCCCTCCACTTT.

This chain connects TRBV28 to TRBJ2-6; the D is unclear. This CDR3 is 15 amino acids long. The V end lost 6 bases, the J end lost 0 bases, and 9 bases lay between the germline ends. Germline CDR1 and CDR2: MDHEN and SYDVKM. The CDR3 DNA reads TGTGCCAGCAGCCACCCTCACTCTGGGGCCAACGTCCTGACTTTC. Its translation is CASSHPHSGANVLTF.